A selection of T cell receptor beta chains follows, all from one sample in a study of shared clonotypes between healthy human individuals. Measured with immunoSEQ multiplex PCR; TCRdb has only the in-frame clones, and not every one. Among about 680,000 clones, around three quarters were seen once, and the ten largest hold roughly 1.9%. Source material: memory CD4+ T cells sorted from blood. All receptors derive from a young woman in good health. The CDR3 runs from the conserved cysteine through the conserved F or W. A D gene is named only where the DNA matches it firmly. Clone size is stated in some rows and not others, as once, few, many or a class when expanded.

j_gene | abundance | d_gene | v_gene | CDR3nt | CDR3aa
TRBJ1-4 | . | . | TRBV2 | TGTGCCAGCAGCGGCGGGACATCGAATGAAAAACTGTTTTTT | CASSGGTSNEKLFF
TRBJ2-7 | few | TRBD2 | TRBV10-1 | TGCGCCAGCAGCCCCTGGGGTAGCGGGAGCGAGCAGTACTTC | CASSPWGSGSEQYF
TRBJ2-7 | . | . | TRBV19 | TGTGCCAGCCGCCGGCTTGGGCCCCAGAAGGGCTACGAGCAGTACTTC | CASRRLGPQKGYEQYF
TRBJ1-5 | . | TRBD1 | TRBV2 | TGTGCCAGCACCGAGGACAGGGGGCTAGGCAATCAGCCCCAGCATTTT | CASTEDRGLGNQPQHF
TRBJ2-2 | . | TRBD2 | TRBV28 | TGTGCCAGCAGTCGGACTAGCGGGAACACCGGGGAGCTGTTTTTT | CASSRTSGNTGELFF
TRBJ1-1 | . | . | TRBV28 | TGTGCCAGCAGTTTATGGCAGGAGTTTGGGGACACTGAAGCTTTCTTT | CASSLWQEFGDTEAFF
TRBJ1-1 | . | . | TRBV6-6 | TGTGCCAGCAGACCGTCCAAAGGGTTACTTGAAGCTTTCTTT | CASRPSKGLLEAFF
TRBJ1-4 | . | TRBD1 | TRBV19 | TGTGCCAAGATAGACAGGGGGCTTGGTGAAAAACTGTTTTTT | CAKIDRGLGEKLFF
TRBJ2-2 | . | . | TRBV11-2 | TGTGCCAGCAGCCAGACGAACACCGGGGAGCTGTTTTTT | CASSQTNTGELFF
TRBJ2-7 | many | . | TRBV28 | TGTGCCAGCAGCGCGCCGGGACGAGGGTCCTACGAGCAGTACTTC | CASSAPGRGSYEQYF
TRBJ1-5 | . | . | TRBV19 | TGTGCCAGTACATCCTTGGGTCAGCCCCAGCATTTT | CASTSLGQPQHF
TRBJ2-7 | . | . | TRBV20-1 | TGCAGTGCTCCGAGCTCCTACGAGCAGTACTTC | CSAPSSYEQYF
TRBJ1-3 | few | . | TRBV5-1 | TGCGCCAGCAGCCCGGTGGCAGGTGGAAACACCATATATTTT | CASSPVAGGNTIYF
TRBJ1-4 | . | . | TRBV11-2 | TGTGCCAGCAGCTTAGGGGGAAATGAAAAACTGTTTTTT | CASSLGGNEKLFF
TRBJ2-5 | . | . | TRBV11-1 | TGTGCCAGCAGCTTAGCGAAGGGGATAGTAGAGACCCAGTACTTC | CASSLAKGIVETQYF
TRBJ2-5 | . | TRBD2 | TRBV7-4 | TGTGCCAGCAGCTTAGGATTCTTCGATCAGCGGGAGGAGGAAGAGACCCAGTACTTC | CASSLGFFDQREEEETQYF
TRBJ2-1 | . | . | TRBV11-3 | TGTGCCAGCAGCCGAGGCGAATACAATGAGCAGTTCTTC | CASSRGEYNEQFF
TRBJ2-5 | . | TRBD1 | TRBV5-1 | TGCGCCAGCAGCTTACCGACAGGGGGCGAAGAGACCCAGTACTTC | CASSLPTGGEETQYF
TRBJ2-7 | . | . | TRBV11-2 | TGTGCCAGCAGCTTAGCCGGGGATACCTACGAGCAGTACTTC | CASSLAGDTYEQYF
TRBJ1-2 | . | . | TRBV28 | TGTGCCAGCGGACAAAACTTTGGCTACACCTTC | CASGQNFGYTF
TRBJ1-1 | . | . | TRBV25-1 | TGTGCCACCACTACGTTACAGGGAAATCTTTTCTTT | CATTTLQGNLFF
TRBJ2-1 | . | TRBD1 | TRBV10-3 | TGTGCCATCAGTGTACAGGGGAATGAGCAGTTCTTC | CAISVQGNEQFF
TRBJ2-7 | . | . | TRBV10-3 | TGTGCCCTCGGTTTAGAGTTAACTAGCGAGCAGTACTTC | CALGLELTSEQYF
TRBJ2-2 | once | . | TRBV29-1 | TGCAGCGTTGGGATGAGGCAGGCCGGGGAGCTGTTTTTT | CSVGMRQAGELFF
TRBJ2-1 | . | . | TRBV7-2 | TGTGCCAGCAGCCCGACTCGGAGCTCCTACAATGAGCAGTTCTTC | CASSPTRSSYNEQFF
TRBJ1-6 | few | . | TRBV6-6 | TGTGCCAGCAGTTACCGAGTAGAGAATAATTCACCCCTCCACTTT | CASSYRVENNSPLHF
TRBJ2-7 | . | . | TRBV27 | TGTGCCAGCAGTTTATCGAGAAAGGGGACACTGGTAGAGCAGTACTTC | CASSLSRKGTLVEQYF
TRBJ1-2 | few | . | TRBV29-1 | TGCAGCGTTAGATTCCGGACGGATGGCTACACCTTC | CSVRFRTDGYTF
TRBJ1-1 | once | . | TRBV19 | TGTGCCAGTCATACCCGGAGGGGGAACACTGAAGCTTTCTTT | CASHTRRGNTEAFF
TRBJ2-5 | . | . | TRBV27 | TGTGCCAGCAGTATCCCGTACCAAGAGACCCAGTACTTC | CASSIPYQETQYF
TRBJ2-1 | . | TRBD2 | TRBV5-4 | TGTGCCAGCAGCTTCCCGGGACTAGGGCGCAATGAGCAGTTCTTC | CASSFPGLGRNEQFF
TRBJ1-1 | . | . | TRBV28 | TGTGCCAGCAGTATCACCCGGGCGGCTTTCTTT | CASSITRAAFF
TRBJ2-1 | . | . | TRBV27 | TGTGCCAGCAGCCTGGAGGGACCGTACAATGAGCAGTTCTTC | CASSLEGPYNEQFF
TRBJ2-3 | . | . | TRBV27 | TGTGCCAGCAGTTTACTCACAGATACGCAGTATTTT | CASSLLTDTQYF
TRBJ2-1 | . | TRBD1 | TRBV19 | TGTGCCAGTAATAGCGGACAGGGGAAATCCTACAATGAGCAGTTCTTC | CASNSGQGKSYNEQFF
TRBJ2-7 | . | TRBD2 | TRBV11-1 | TGTGCCAGCAGCAACCAGCGGGACTCCTACGAGCAGTACTTC | CASSNQRDSYEQYF